Listed here are 8 T cell receptor beta chains from one sample, sequenced in a study of T cell responses to AZD1222 COVID-19 vaccine. The assay was immunoSEQ multiplex PCR, and TCRdb's table has in-frame clones only and misses some. The table has roughly 140,000 clones, about 91% seen once. The source was peripheral blood, collected on day 0 of MenACWY control vaccination. The source of these receptors is an adult in good health.

In this sample, this clone turned up a few times. The chain joins TRBV7-8 to TRBJ2-1, with 9 bases aligning to TRBD1. Germline trimming cut 3 bases from V and 5 bases from J; bases unmatched to any gene: 5. The CDR3 contains 15 residues. Germline loops: CDR1 SGHVS, CDR2 FQNEAQ. CDR3 in DNA: TGTGCCAGCAGCTTCACAGGGGGCAAGGACAATGAGCAGTTCTTC. This translates into CASSFTGGKDNEQFF.

This sequence joins TRBV18 and TRBJ2-7, with no clear D. V gave up 3 bases and J gave up 0 bases, with 15 bases separating them. CDR3 size: 16 residues. The germline CDR1 and CDR2 sequences are KGHSH and LQKENI. In DNA, the CDR3 is TGTGCCAGCTCACCCCGAGACGGAAGGAGCTCCTACGAGCAGTACTTC. Protein sequence: CASSPRDGRSSYEQYF. Looking up the rest from reference TRBV18 and TRBJ2-7 gives the full variable domain: NAGVMQNPRHLVRRRGQEARLRCSPMKGHSHVYWYRQLPEEGLKFMVYLQKENIIDESGMPKERFSAEFPKEGPSILRIQQVVRGDSAAYFCASSPRDGRSSYEQYFGPGTRLTVT.

The V gene is TRBV6-5, the J gene TRBJ2-3, with D perhaps matching TRBD2 (5 bases). This CDR3 is 15 amino acids long. Per germline, CDR1 MNHEY and CDR2 SVGAGI. V was clipped by 10 bases and J by 0 bases, with 17 bases between them. CDR3 DNA: TGTGCCACCTGGGCCGGTAGCGCTAGCACAGATACGCAGTATTTT. Translating gives CATWAGSASTDTQYF.

The V and J genes are TRBV7-3 and TRBJ2-7; TRBD1 is a possible D gene (6 bases). In germline, CDR1 is SGHTA, CDR2 FQGTGA. V was clipped by 6 bases and J by 1 base, with 10 bases between them. CDR3 length: 13 residues. The CDR3 here is CASSPTGSYEQYF. The CDR3 DNA reads as TGTGCCAGCAGTCCAACAGGGTCCTACGAGCAGTACTTC.

CDR3 bases: TGTGCCAGCAGCGCTGACAGGGTAAGGAACACTGAAGCTTTCTTT. Encoded protein: CASSADRVRNTEAFF. This chain joins TRBV9 and TRBJ1-1; 7 bases line up with TRBD1. Germline V gene lookup returns CDR1 SGDLS and CDR2 YYNGEE. The CDR3 runs to 15 residues. Trimming at V came to 3 bases and at J to 1 base, leaving 6 bases not matched to a gene.

The CDR3 sequence is CASSPEGRGRTEAFF. The CDR3 region has the DNA TGTGCCAGCAGCCCGGAGGGGAGGGGGAGGACTGAAGCTTTCTTT. This chain joins TRBV3-1 (or the pseudogene TRBV3-2) and TRBJ1-1; TRBD1 might be the D (6 bases). The V and J ends lost 4 bases and 5 bases respectively, with 17 bases between them. Germline V lookup: CDR1 LGHDT, CDR2 YNNKEL (reference sequence). This CDR3 comprises 15 residues.

This sequence joins TRBV6-2 or TRBV6-3 and TRBJ1-1; 8 bases map to TRBD1. Per the germline V gene, CDR1 is MNHEY and CDR2 is SVGEGT. The CDR3 covers 14 residues. Losses at the gene ends were 5 bases for V and 4 bases for J; bases not matched to a gene: 6. The CDR3 DNA is TGTGCCAGCAGTGCGGACAGGGTGGGCACTGAAGCTTTCTTT. It is translated as CASSADRVGTEAFF.

This clone was detected a few times. The chain links TRBV14 to TRBJ2-3; D is possibly TRBD2 (5 bases). V was cut by 4 bases and J by 5 bases, with 13 bases left in between. The CDR3 covers 14 residues. CDR1 and CDR2 (germline): SGHDN, FVKESK. CDR3: CASSPILAGDTQYF. CDR3 sequence (DNA): TGTGCCAGCAGCCCAATCCTAGCAGGAGATACGCAGTATTTT.